This paragraph covers one T cell receptor (beta chain) sequence. There is no known antigen for this receptor. No much larger clonotype is one base removed from it; base qualities were not supplied. The trial excluded patients who had a history of autoimmune disease or who were on systemic immunosuppression. Peripheral blood for TCR sequencing was collected from all dose cohorts at baseline, on cycle 4 day 1, and on cycle 7 day 1. The samples were drawn from a first-in-human, open-label, multicenter phase I dose-escalation trial of ivuxolimab. The trial enrolled adults with locally advanced or metastatic head and neck squamous cell, hepatocellular, melanoma or renal cell carcinoma. CD4+ and CD8+ T cells were sorted separately from peripheral blood before TCR sequencing. For sequencing of the TCRbeta CDR3 region, genomic DNA was extracted from the sorted cells. The immunoSEQ Assay was used to sequence the TCRbeta CDR3 regions. This is the immuneACCESS table as TCRdb keeps it, with only in-frame sequences that have V and J called. A part of the clones is gone; compared with another copy, unresolved V genes explain less than half, and the rest is unexplained. The sample table records tens of thousands of clones; about 91% of these occur just once. 9.5% to 15% of the sample is held by the ten biggest clonotypes.

The sample is drawn from a study of OX40 agonist ivuxolimab in advanced cancers. Regarding the research as a whole: The costimulatory receptor OX40 (CD134) was targeted by ivuxolimab, a fully human IgG2 agonistic monoclonal antibody. Peripheral TCRbeta sequencing aimed to test whether ivuxolimab altered TCR sequence diversity and caused clonal T-cell expansion. Partial responses occurred in three dose-escalation patients: two with cutaneous melanoma and one with hepatocellular carcinoma. Patients were allowed to have had prior anti-PD-1, anti-PD-L1 or anti-CTLA-4 therapy, and around two fifths of the dose-escalation patients had been treated with checkpoint inhibitors. Intravenous ivuxolimab was administered to patients every 2 weeks at six dose levels: 0.01, 0.1, 0.3, 1.5, 3 and 10 mg/kg. The paper covers the monotherapy dose-escalation part of the phase I ivuxolimab trial, which included N of about 50 patients. The dose-escalation cohort was about 83% male with a mean age of around 62 years, ranging from 23 to 79. Of the 50 or so patients in dose escalation, around 19 had hepatocellular carcinoma, some 15 had melanoma, 9 had renal cell carcinoma and 9 had head and neck cancer. Study-wide conclusions, independent of this receptor: In partial responders in the 0.1-3.0 mg/kg groups, normalized peripheral clonal expansion was found to be among the lowest, especially among CD8+ T cells. Clonal expansion of both CD4+ and CD8+ blood T cells was observed from baseline to week 6 at doses 0.1 to 3.0 mg/kg. Low levels of normalized T-cell clonal expansion were also shown by some nonresponding patients. The antigen specificity of the clonally expanded peripheral T cells was not determined. After ivuxolimab, CD8+ T cells had more expanded clones than CD4+ T cells on average.

The specimen comprised CD4+ or CD8+ T cells sorted from blood, sampled in a trial of the OX40 agonist ivuxolimab. The TCR was taken from an adult with an advanced solid tumor such as melanoma, head and neck, liver or kidney cancer.

At the DNA level, the sequence is TGTGCCAGCAGCTTGGGACAGGGAATGACTGAAGCTTTCTTT. The translation is CASSLGQGMTEAFF. The chain was built from TRBV5-6 and TRBJ1-1; a stretch of 7 junction bases matches TRBD1. Taken from cysteine to phenylalanine, the CDR3 has 14 residues. The DNA shown is the 42-base CDR3, in frame from base 1. CDR1 and CDR2 are read off the germline V gene as SGHDT and YYEEEE. Ends trimmed: V by 0 bases, J by 5 bases; bases unmatched to a gene: 4. With the rest looked up from the reference TRBV5-6 and TRBJ1-1 genes rather than sequenced, the full variable domain is DAGVTQSPTHLIKTRGQQVTLRCSPKSGHDTVSWYQQALGQGPQFIFQYYEEEERQRGNFPDRFSGHQFPNYSSELNVNALLLGDSALYLCASSLGQGMTEAFFGQGTRLTVV.